This TCR beta chain was retrieved from a study of T cells in Graves' hyperthyroidism and ophthalmopathy. The investigators amplified TCR beta CDR3 regions from RNA transcripts. First-round RT-PCR targeting the TCR CDR3 was performed with the HTBI primer set. TCRdb reprocessed the multiplex PCR reads via MiXCR and lists one record per CDR3 protein. The sample holds hundreds of thousands of distinct CDR3 sequences, approximately 14% seen once. The clonotype originates from a woman aged 18-29 years with Graves' hyperthyroidism. The sample comprised blood.

The CDR3 sequence is CASSITVTGELFF. The CDR3 DNA follows: TGTGCCAGTAGTATAACGGTTACCGGGGAGCTGTTTTTT. The chain couples TRBV19 to TRBJ2-2; D not certain. V lost 2 bases to trimming and J lost 5 bases, with 6 bases between them. The CDR3 runs to 13 residues. Per germline, CDR1 LNHDA and CDR2 SQIVND (reference sequence).